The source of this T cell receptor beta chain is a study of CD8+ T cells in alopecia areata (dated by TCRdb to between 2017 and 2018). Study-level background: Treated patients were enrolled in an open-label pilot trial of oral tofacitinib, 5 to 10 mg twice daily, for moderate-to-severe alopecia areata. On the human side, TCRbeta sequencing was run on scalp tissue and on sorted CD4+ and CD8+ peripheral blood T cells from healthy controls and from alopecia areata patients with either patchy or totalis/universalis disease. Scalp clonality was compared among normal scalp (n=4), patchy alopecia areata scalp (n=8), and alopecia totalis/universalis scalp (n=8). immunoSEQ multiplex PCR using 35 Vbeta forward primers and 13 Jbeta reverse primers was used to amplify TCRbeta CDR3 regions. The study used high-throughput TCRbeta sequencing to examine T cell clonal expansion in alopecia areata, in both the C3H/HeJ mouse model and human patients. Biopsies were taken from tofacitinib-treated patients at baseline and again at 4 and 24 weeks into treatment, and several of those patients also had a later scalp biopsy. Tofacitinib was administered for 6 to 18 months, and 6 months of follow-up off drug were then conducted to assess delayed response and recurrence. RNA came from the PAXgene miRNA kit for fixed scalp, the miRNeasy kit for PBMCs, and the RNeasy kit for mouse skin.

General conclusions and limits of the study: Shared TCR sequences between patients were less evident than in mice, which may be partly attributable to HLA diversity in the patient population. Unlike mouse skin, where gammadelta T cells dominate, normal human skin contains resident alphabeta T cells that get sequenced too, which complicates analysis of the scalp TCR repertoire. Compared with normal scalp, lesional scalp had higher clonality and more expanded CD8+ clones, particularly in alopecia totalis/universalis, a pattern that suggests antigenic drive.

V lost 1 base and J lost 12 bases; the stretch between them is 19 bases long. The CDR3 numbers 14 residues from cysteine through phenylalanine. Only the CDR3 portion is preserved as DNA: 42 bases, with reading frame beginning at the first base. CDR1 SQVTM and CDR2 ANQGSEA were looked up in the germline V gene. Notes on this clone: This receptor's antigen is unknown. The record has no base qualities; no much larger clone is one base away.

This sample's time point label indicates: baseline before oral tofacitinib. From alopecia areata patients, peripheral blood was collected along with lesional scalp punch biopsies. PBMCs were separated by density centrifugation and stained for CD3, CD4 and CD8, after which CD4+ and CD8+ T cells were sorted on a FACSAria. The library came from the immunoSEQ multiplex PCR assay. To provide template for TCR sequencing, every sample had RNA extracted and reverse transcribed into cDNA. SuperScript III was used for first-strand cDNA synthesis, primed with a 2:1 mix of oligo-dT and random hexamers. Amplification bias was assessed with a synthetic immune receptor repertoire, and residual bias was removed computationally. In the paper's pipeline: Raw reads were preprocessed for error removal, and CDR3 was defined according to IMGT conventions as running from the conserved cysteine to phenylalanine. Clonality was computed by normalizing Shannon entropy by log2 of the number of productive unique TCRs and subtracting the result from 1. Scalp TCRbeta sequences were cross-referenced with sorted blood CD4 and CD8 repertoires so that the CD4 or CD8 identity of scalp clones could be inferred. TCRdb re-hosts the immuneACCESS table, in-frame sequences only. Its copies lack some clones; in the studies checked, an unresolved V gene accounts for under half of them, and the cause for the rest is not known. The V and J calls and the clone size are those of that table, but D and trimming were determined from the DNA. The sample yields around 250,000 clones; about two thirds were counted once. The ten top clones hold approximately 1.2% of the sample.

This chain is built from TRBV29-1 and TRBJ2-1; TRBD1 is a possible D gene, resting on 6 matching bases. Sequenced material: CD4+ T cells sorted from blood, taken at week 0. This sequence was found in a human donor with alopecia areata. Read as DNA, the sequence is TGCAGCGTTGAAGGGGGGCCAGGTTTAATCCGGCAGTTCTTC. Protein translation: CSVEGGPGLIRQFF.